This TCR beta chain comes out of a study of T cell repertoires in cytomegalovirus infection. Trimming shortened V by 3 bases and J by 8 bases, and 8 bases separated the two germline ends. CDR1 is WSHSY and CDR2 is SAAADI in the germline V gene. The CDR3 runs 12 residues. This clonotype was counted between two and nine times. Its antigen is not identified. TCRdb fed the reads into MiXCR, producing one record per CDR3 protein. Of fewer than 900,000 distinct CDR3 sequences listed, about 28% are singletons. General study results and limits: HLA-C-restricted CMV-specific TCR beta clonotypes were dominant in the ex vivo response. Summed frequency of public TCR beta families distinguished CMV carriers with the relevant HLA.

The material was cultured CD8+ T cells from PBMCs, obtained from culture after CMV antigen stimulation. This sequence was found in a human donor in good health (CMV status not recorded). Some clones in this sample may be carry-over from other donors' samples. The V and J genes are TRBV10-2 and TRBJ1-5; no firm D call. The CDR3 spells CASSEKEKPQHF. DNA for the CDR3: TGCGCCAGCAGTGAAAAAGAGAAGCCCCAGCATTTT.